Reported below is one TCR beta chain. The data are from a study of blood T cell repertoires in COVID-19. Study at large: There were acute and convalescent COVID-19 samples, and they came from the United States, Italy and Spain. PBMCs, B-cell-depleted T cells, or T cells were the source of the cDNA or gDNA that made up the material.

In the authors' workflow: For nucleated cells, counts were estimated from reference gene primer amplification. Profiling relied on immunoSEQ multiplex PCR, and the TCRdb table lists in-frame clones only, not all of them. That table gives V, J and clone size, and the DNA gave D and trimming. The sample contains 130,000 to 150,000 clones, around four fifths of which appear only once. The receptor comes from a human donor in a cohort sampled during active COVID-19. The sample taken for sequencing was peripheral blood.

CDR3 nucleotides: TGTGCCAGCAGCGTAGCAAAGGGAGGCACAGATACGCAGTATTTT. The encoded protein is CASSVAKGGTDTQYF. The J gene is TRBJ2-3, the V gene TRBV9; D perhaps matches TRBD2 (5 bases). This CDR3 is 15 amino acids long. Germline V gene data show CDR1 as SGDLS and CDR2 as YYNGEE. V shed 0 bases and J shed 1 base, with 9 bases lying between them.